The rows below give T cell receptor beta chains drawn from one sample of a study of cytomegalovirus exposure and HLA in healthy donors. Assay: immunoSEQ multiplex PCR; the TCRdb copy retains only in-frame clones and omits some. In the table there are roughly 260,000 clones, 90% of which are singletons. The sample consisted of PBMCs. The receptors come from a woman under 30 in good health and CMV-seronegative. Each CDR3 is given without its conserved first and last residue.

v_gene,CDR3aa
TRBV6-4,ASSDSIGGGTDTQY
TRBV19,ASSTTGGTEAF
TRBV6-5,ASSLLQGWAEAF
TRBV4-3,ASSQAGTSEYTDTQY
TRBV13,ASSLRGGQNTDTQY
TRBV6-4,ASSDSLAGANNEQF
TRBV7-2,ASSARTGNRQF
TRBV7-3,ASSSGQGVHEQY
TRBV30,AWSLTGVVITSTDTQY
TRBV5-1,ASSLTVAGPNTGELF
TRBV20-1,SVSGNEQF
TRBV11-2,ASSSPAGGGRAEAF
TRBV28,ASSYSGGYYGYT
TRBV18,ASSKGTADGYT
TRBV19,ASSIPGPNTEAF
TRBV5-1,ASSLASAGNGYT
TRBV6-1,ASSERRDPWEGYT
TRBV28,ASRAGGSYNEQF
TRBV30,AWREPGITGELF
TRBV27,ASSFGGFGSPLH
TRBV7-2,ASSLALAGGEETQY
TRBV7-9,ASSFQGDNEKLF
TRBV28,ASSYTRFGETQY
TRBV5-4,ASSAGLAGDSDTQY
TRBV5-4,ASSPPSLAGFTDTQY
TRBV11-2,ASSPGQGPTGELF
TRBV28,ASSASTGVSGGYT
TRBV5-1,ASSTGQGTTEAF
TRBV18,ASSPTQGGYPYEQY
TRBV5-4,ASSLAYSGGNTGELF
TRBV25-1,ASSVTPAETGELF
TRBV4-1,ASSQDPPSGYQETQY
TRBV5-6,ASSPARSSNYGYT
TRBV4-1,ASSPQKSSGGVRGSWETQY
TRBV27,ASSFQAGGRRGYNEQF
TRBV20-1,SFQGTDKAF
TRBV9,ASSVATGTGTGGETQY